This T cell receptor beta chain was identified during a study of human T cells and chemical hapten exposure. Study-level background: Patches with 0.01% DPC went on the upper back, and the tests were read at 6 days. The variation in per-sample TCR yields arose mainly from small differences in pooled library volumes.

Per germline, CDR1 SGHRS and CDR2 YFSETQ. The V end lost 3 bases, the J end lost 3 bases, and 9 bases lay between the germline ends. This CDR3 is built from 14 residues. Points from the study as a whole: In comparison with controls, expanded TCRs gave rise to a significantly larger number of large CDR3 similarity clusters.

Regarding time point: pre-sensitization, week 0. Sample treatment: therapeutic diphenylcyclopropenone sensitization with weekly scalp DPC. Non-pregnant alopecia patients aged 18 to 70, suitable for DPC therapy. In TCRdb, the RACE reads were re-called with MiXCR into one record per CDR3 protein. This sample has around 180,000 distinct CDR3 sequences, with 25% to 30% found just once. Regarding this clonotype: Its antigen is unidentified.

Sequenced here: whole blood, sampled in connection with sensitization to the hapten diphenylcyclopropenone (DPC). The sequence came from a woman aged 25 to 39 with alopecia areata. Some clones in this sample may be carry-over from other donors' samples. The chain combines TRBV5-1 with TRBJ2-2; possibly TRBD2 for D (5 bases). The CDR3 spells CASSWTSHTGELFF. The CDR3 region has the DNA TGCGCCAGCAGCTGGACTTCTCACACCGGGGAGCTGTTTTTT. Drawing the rest from reference TRBV5-1 and TRBJ2-2, the complete variable domain is KAGVTQTPRYLIKTRGQQVTLSCSPISGHRSVSWYQQTPGQGLQFLFEYFSETQRNKGNFPGRFSGRQFSNSRSEMNVSTLELGDSALYLCASSWTSHTGELFFGEGSRLTVL.